A single sample gave rise to the 29 T cell receptor beta chains below, sequenced in a study of shared clonotypes between healthy human individuals. Repertoires were generated with immunoSEQ multiplex PCR, while TCRdb's copy carries only in-frame clones and drops some. Here the sample spans approximately 2.5 million clones, over 85% being singletons. Sequenced material: naive CD4+ T cells from PBMCs. Subset in this sample: CD45RA+ positively selected. All receptors derive from a man aged 18-30 years in good health. Some clones in this sample may be carry-over from other donors' samples.

Concerning this clone itself: The sample carries other DNA sequences with the same CDR3. The rearrangement joins TRBV6-5 to TRBJ1-2; no reliable D call. Germline V gene sequence: CDR1 MNHEY, CDR2 SVGAGI. Trimming took off 0 bases at V and 1 base at J, with 6 bases between the two ends. This CDR3 is built from 14 residues. The CDR3 sequence: CASSYSSGNYGYTF. In DNA, the CDR3 is TGTGCCAGCAGTTACTCGTCTGGTAACTATGGCTACACCTTC.

The gene calls are TRBV7-3 and TRBJ2-2; D unclear. CDR1 SGHTA and CDR2 FQGTGA come from the germline V gene. V lost 4 bases and J 4 bases, leaving 7 bases between the germline ends. The CDR3 is 13 residues long. CDR3 DNA: TGTGCCAGCAGCTCGACCCGCACCGGGGAGCTGTTTTTT. It yields the protein CASSSTRTGELFF.

This clone was seen just once. V and J are TRBV7-9 and TRBJ1-6; no reliable D call. The length of the CDR3 is 15 residues. V was pared by 1 base and J by 3 bases, with 7 bases between. The germline V gene has CDR1 SEHNR and CDR2 FQNEAQ (reference sequence). In DNA form, the CDR3 reads TGTGCCAGCAGCTTAGGGACCCTCTATAATTCACCCCTCCACTTT. Translated: CASSLGTLYNSPLHF.

As DNA, the CDR3 is TGTGCCAGCAGCTTGACCACAGATACGCAGTATTTT. Residues: CASSLTTDTQYF. V gene TRBV5-4 combines with J gene TRBJ2-3; D is unresolved. There are 12 residues in the CDR3. Deletions cut 1 base from V and 2 bases from J, with 2 bases between. Germline V CDR1 and CDR2: SGHNT, YYREEE (reference sequence).

This clone was observed a handful of times. V gene TRBV5-1 combines with J gene TRBJ1-1, with no clear D. The V end lost 4 bases, the J end lost 1 base, and 11 bases lay between the germline ends. Germline loops: CDR1 SGHRS, CDR2 YFSETQ. This CDR3 contains 14 residues. CDR3 in amino acids: CASSTSQGNTEAFF. The CDR3 nucleotides read TGCGCCAGCAGCACGTCTCAAGGGAACACTGAAGCTTTCTTT.

V is TRBV5-7 and J is TRBJ2-2, with D perhaps given as TRBD1 or TRBD2 (5 bases each). TRBV5-7 is labeled an ORF, and its function is uncertain. Between the trimmed V and J ends, which lost 2 bases and 0 bases, there was a span of 14 bases. The CDR3 runs to 17 residues. CDR3: CASSFRPGPTNTGELFF. CDR3 sequence (DNA): TGTGCCAGCAGCTTCCGTCCGGGACCAACGAACACCGGGGAGCTGTTTTTT.

The chain is built from TRBV19 and TRBJ2-6, with a weak D call TRBD1 (5 bases). The ends were cut back, 9 bases at V and 4 bases at J, with 16 bases in the middle. Germline values: CDR1 LNHDA, CDR2 SQIVND (reference sequence). This CDR3 spans 15 amino acids. The CDR3 sequence is CASLNQGTGANVLTF. The CDR3 DNA is TGTGCCAGCCTGAACCAGGGAACGGGGGCCAACGTCCTGACTTTC.

The chain joins TRBV27 to TRBJ2-1; the match to TRBD2 covers 14 bases. The germline V gene has CDR1 MNHEY and CDR2 SMNVEV (reference sequence). This CDR3 has 19 amino acids. The J segment lost 2 bases and the V segment lost 3 bases, leaving 9 bases of the junction unmatched. The CDR3 spells CASSFRGLAGGRPYNEQFF. The DNA for the CDR3 is TGTGCCAGCAGTTTTAGAGGACTAGCGGGAGGTCGCCCCTACAATGAGCAGTTCTTC.

The V gene is TRBV9, the J gene TRBJ2-1; 9 bases map to TRBD1. CDR3 length: 14 residues. Trimming took 3 bases from V and 5 from J; bases not matched to a gene: 3. Germline V gene lookup returns CDR1 SGDLS and CDR2 YYNGEE. The CDR3 is CASSGTGANNEQFF. The CDR3 bases are TGTGCCAGCAGCGGGACAGGGGCTAACAATGAGCAGTTCTTC.

Concerning this clone: Additional DNA sequences in this sample encode the identical CDR3. The J gene is TRBJ2-7, the V gene TRBV5-1, with D perhaps TRBD2 (7 bases). Trimming stripped 0 bases from V and 2 bases from J, with 9 bases between. The CDR3 has 14 residues. CDR1 and CDR2 (germline): SGHRS, YFSETQ. The CDR3 DNA follows: TGCGCCAGCAGCTTGGTGGGGGGGCCCTACGAGCAGTACTTC. Amino acid sequence: CASSLVGGPYEQYF.

The chain employs TRBV4-1 and TRBJ2-3; D may match TRBD1 or TRBD2 (5 bases each). The ends were cut back, 4 bases at V and 6 bases at J, with 20 bases in the middle. Germline V lookup: CDR1 MGHRA, CDR2 YSYEKL. There are 16 residues in the CDR3. The CDR3 DNA reads TGCGCCAGCAGCCTCGGGACCCCCCCGGGTGCCGATACGCAGTATTTT. It is translated as CASSLGTPPGADTQYF.

This clone was seen a single time. The J gene is TRBJ2-7, the V gene TRBV7-3, with 8 bases that match TRBD2. The CDR3 has 15 residues. Germline CDR1 SGHTA, CDR2 FQGTGA. With V trimmed by 5 bases and J by 3 bases, 9 bases remained unmatched. The CDR3 DNA sequence: TGTGCCAGCAGCCGCTTCGGAGCGGGAGTCTACGAGCAGTACTTC. The encoded protein is CASSRFGAGVYEQYF. Full variable domain (rest looked up from reference TRBV7-3 and TRBJ2-7): GAGVSQTPSNKVTEKGKYVELRCDPISGHTALYWYRQSLGQGPEFLIYFQGTGAADDSGLPNDRFFAVRPEGSVSTLKIQRTERGDSAVYLCASSRFGAGVYEQYFGPGTRLTVT.

The chain couples TRBV7-2 to TRBJ2-7, with TRBD2 matching 12 bases. V gave up 1 base and J gave up 3 bases; unmatched junction bases: 13. This CDR3 has 19 residues. Germline CDR1 and CDR2: SGHTA and FQGNSA. The CDR3 region is CASSLVASGRGPTLYEQYF. The CDR3 nucleotides read TGTGCCAGCAGCTTAGTGGCTAGCGGGAGGGGACCTACACTCTACGAGCAGTACTTC.

This chain connects TRBV7-2 to TRBJ2-1; TRBD2 agrees at 10 bases. The germline V gene has CDR1 SGHTA and CDR2 FQGNSA. The CDR3 covers 14 residues. The V and J ends lost 5 bases and 7 bases, in that order; junction bases with no gene match: 5. DNA for the CDR3: TGTGCCAGCAGCACATTTAGCGGGGGGAATGAGCAGTTCTTC. It codes for CASSTFSGGNEQFF.

This clone was seen just once. This sequence joins TRBV4-1 and TRBJ2-1; TRBD1 agrees at 10 bases. The junction had 5 bases not matched to a gene; V was cut back by 1 base and J by 5 bases. Germline V gene lookup returns CDR1 MGHRA and CDR2 YSYEKL. The CDR3 totals 16 residues. DNA for the CDR3: TGCGCCAGCAGCCAAGGGTGGGACAGGGGAAACAATGAGCAGTTCTTC. Its protein is CASSQGWDRGNNEQFF.

The chain joins TRBV2 to TRBJ2-5; 7 nucleotides line up with TRBD1. The ends lost 7 bases at V and 5 bases at J; junction bases unmatched: 7. Germline lookup yields CDR1 SNHLY and CDR2 FYNNEI. This CDR3 contains 13 residues. The CDR3 DNA reads as TGTGCCAGCACTAGAGAACAGGGGGAGACCCAGTACTTC. Its translation: CASTREQGETQYF. Together with reference TRBV2 and TRBJ2-5, the CDR3 gives the full variable domain: EPEVTQTPSHQVTQMGQEVILRCVPISNHLYFYWYRQILGQKVEFLVSFYNNEISEKSEIFDDQFSVERPDGSNFTLKIRSTKLEDSAMYFCASTREQGETQYFGPGTRLLVL.

V gene TRBV19 combines with J gene TRBJ2-7, with 8 bases identical to TRBD2. Trimming cost V 3 bases and J 0 bases; bases outside gene matches: 4. CDR3 length: 15 residues. Germline loops: CDR1 LNHDA, CDR2 SQIVND (reference sequence). The CDR3 coding sequence is TGTGCCAGTAGTATCAGAGCGGGGGCCTCCTACGAGCAGTACTTC. Protein sequence: CASSIRAGASYEQYF.

This clone was picked up one time. The chain links TRBV7-9 to TRBJ2-1, with D uncertain. V lost 5 bases, J lost 8 bases, and 19 bases lay in between. Germline CDR1 and CDR2: SEHNR and FQNEAQ (reference sequence). The CDR3 sequence is 15 residues long. CDR3 nucleotides: TGTGCCAGCAGCCTTCGTCATCCTCCTGGTGATGAGCAGTTCTTC. Its protein product is CASSLRHPPGDEQFF. Full variable domain (remainder filled in from reference TRBV7-9 and TRBJ2-1): DTGVSQNPRHKITKRGQNVTFRCDPISEHNRLYWYRQTLGQGPEFLTYFQNEAQLEKSRLLSDRFSAERPKGSFSTLEIQRTEQGDSAMYLCASSLRHPPGDEQFFGPGTRLTVL.

The V and J genes are TRBV14 and TRBJ1-1, with D possibly TRBD1 on 6 matching bases. Germline-derived CDR1 and CDR2 are SGHDN and FVKESK. The CDR3 has 14 residues. V was shortened by 1 base and J by 7 bases, with 13 bases between the two germline ends. CDR3 nucleotides: TGTGCCAGCAGCCAAGGATGGGGGCTGGGTGAAGCTTTCTTT. It specifies CASSQGWGLGEAFF. The full variable domain, with the rest looked up from reference TRBV14 and TRBJ1-1, is EAGVTQFPSHSVIEKGQTVTLRCDPISGHDNLYWYRRVMGKEIKFLLHFVKESKQDESGMPNNRFLAERTGGTYSTLKVQPAELEDSGVYFCASSQGWGLGEAFFGQGTRLTVV.

J is TRBJ2-1 and V is TRBV14; 12 bases match TRBD2. The CDR3 extends over 17 amino acids. After removal of 3 bases from V and 10 bases from J, the junction contained 13 bases not matched to a gene. CDR1 and CDR2 from the germline V gene are SGHDN and FVKESK. DNA for the CDR3: TGTGCCAGCAGCCACCTAAGACGGACTAGCGGGATTACAGAGCAGTTCTTC. This codes for CASSHLRRTSGITEQFF. Looking up the rest from reference TRBV14 and TRBJ2-1 gives the full variable domain: EAGVTQFPSHSVIEKGQTVTLRCDPISGHDNLYWYRRVMGKEIKFLLHFVKESKQDESGMPNNRFLAERTGGTYSTLKVQPAELEDSGVYFCASSHLRRTSGITEQFFGPGTRLTVL.

The chain combines TRBV10-2 with TRBJ1-4; D not resolved. The CDR3 is 14 amino acids. V lost 7 bases and J 4 bases, leaving 13 bases between the germline ends. The germline V gene has CDR1 WSHSY and CDR2 SAAADI. This CDR3 reads CASKTDHYNEKLFF. In nucleotides, the CDR3 is TGCGCCAGCAAGACGGACCATTATAATGAAAAACTGTTTTTT.

This clone was detected once. The chain joins TRBV19 to TRBJ2-7; the match to TRBD1 covers 7 bases. J lost 1 base, V lost 5 bases, and 8 bases had no gene match. The germline V gene has CDR1 LNHDA and CDR2 SQIVND (reference sequence). The length of the CDR3 is 15 residues. CDR3 nucleotides: TGTGCCAGTAGTCCCAAGACAGGGTTTTCCTACGAGCAGTACTTC. Translated, it gives CASSPKTGFSYEQYF.

The chain employs TRBV5-4 and TRBJ2-5; perhaps TRBD1 as D (5 bases). CDR1 and CDR2 from the germline V gene are SGHNT and YYREEE (reference sequence). The CDR3 consists of 16 residues. V lost 6 bases to trimming and J lost 3 bases, with 21 bases between them. The CDR3 sequence is CASTQGLLGNKETQYF. The CDR3 region has the DNA TGTGCCAGCACCCAGGGCTTGCTAGGGAACAAAGAGACCCAGTACTTC.

A remark on this clone: Other DNA sequences in the sample encode the same CDR3. The chain carries TRBV5-1 and TRBJ2-7; TRBD1 aligns across 7 bases. Germline CDR1 reads SGHRS; CDR2 reads YFSETQ. The CDR3 consists of 15 residues. The V segment lost 5 bases and the J segment 0 bases; nucleotides outside the gene matches: 8. The DNA for the CDR3 is TGCGCCAGCAGTTCGACAGGGCCGAGCTCCTACGAGCAGTACTTC. Residues: CASSSTGPSSYEQYF.

This clone came up once. The germline gene is not matched at one end of the junction; a read error may be the cause. The chain links TRBV27 to TRBJ1-4; 11 bases are shared with TRBD1. Germline V gene sequence: CDR1 MNHEY, CDR2 SMNVEV (reference sequence). This CDR3 contains 17 residues. DNA for the CDR3: TGTGCCAGCAGGTTATACCCAGTGGGGACAGGGGGTGAAAAACTGTTTTTT. This sequence encodes CASRLYPVGTGGEKLFF.

J is TRBJ2-2 and V is TRBV28, with D possibly being TRBD2 (6 bases). Trimming pared 6 bases from V and 1 base from J, leaving 18 bases between. CDR1 MDHEN and CDR2 SYDVKM come from the germline V gene. CDR3 length: 17 amino acids. The CDR3 loop is CASRVLNPAGNTGELFF. Written as DNA, the CDR3 is TGTGCCAGCAGAGTTTTGAATCCAGCGGGGAACACCGGGGAGCTGTTTTTT.

The J gene is TRBJ1-2, the V gene TRBV10-3; 9 bases align to TRBD1. The CDR3 covers 15 residues. Germline CDR1 ENHRY, CDR2 SYGVKD. The junction had 7 bases not matched to a gene; V was cut back by 3 bases and J by 5 bases. The CDR3: CAISDRDRGGYGYTF. CDR3 nucleotide sequence: TGTGCCATCAGTGACCGTGACAGGGGGGGGTATGGCTACACCTTC.

The chain carries TRBV28 and TRBJ2-1; 8 bases are a match to TRBD1. There are 14 residues in the CDR3. CDR1 and CDR2 from the germline V gene are MDHEN and SYDVKM. Trimming took 5 bases from V and 8 from J; bases not matched to a gene: 8. The CDR3 protein is CASSPRDRSYEQFF. CDR3 sequence (DNA): TGTGCCAGCAGTCCCCGGGACAGGAGTTATGAGCAGTTCTTC.

Regarding this clone: This CDR3 is also generated by other DNA sequences in the sample. The V call is TRBV19, the J call TRBJ2-7, with 8 bases identical to TRBD1. J gave up 2 bases and V 8 bases, and 5 bases lay outside the gene matches. Germline-derived CDR1 and CDR2 are LNHDA and SQIVND (reference sequence). The CDR3 is 13 amino acids. The CDR3 loop is CASSGQGPYEQYF. CDR3 nucleotide sequence: TGTGCCAGTTCAGGACAGGGTCCCTACGAGCAGTACTTC.